This T cell receptor beta chain comes out of a study of T cells in Graves' hyperthyroidism and ophthalmopathy. This clonotype was recorded many times. Its antigen is not known. General study points: Most thyroid clonotypes with frequency above 0.001 were detected in blood. Ophthalmopathy was identified by the model a median about 6.8 months ahead of onset.

From RNA transcripts, TCR beta CDR3 regions were amplified. In the first-round RT-PCR of the TCR CDR3, the HTBI primer set was used. TCRdb reanalysed the multiplex PCR reads using MiXCR and keeps one entry per CDR3 protein. The sample has hundreds of thousands of distinct CDR3 sequences; about 15% are singletons. Uncontrolled infection, other autoimmune disease, pregnancy or lactation disqualified patients from enrolment. Diagnoses were established using clinical symptoms, serum thyroxine and TRAb, thyroid ultrasound and orbital computed tomography. This CDR3 spans 15 amino acids. The ends lost 6 bases at V and 7 bases at J; junction bases unmatched: 11.

The receptor comes from a man aged 18 to 30 with Graves' ophthalmopathy. The J gene is TRBJ1-5, the V gene TRBV12-3 or TRBV12-4; TRBD1 matches 8 bases. The sample was blood. CDR3 sequence reads: CASRYDGQGWQPQHF. CDR3 in DNA: TGTGCCAGCAGATATGACGGACAGGGCTGGCAGCCCCAGCATTTT.